Below are 4 T cell receptor beta chains sequenced from a single sample in a study of beta chain features in type 1 diabetes. Study results and limitations: When Type 1 diabetes patients were examined, their TCRB CDR3s proved moderately but significantly shorter in all four CD4+ subsets.

Every bit of the isolated RNA underwent reverse transcription, so sequencing read expressed TCRB transcripts. Method: immunoSEQ multiplex PCR; TCRdb's copy keeps in-frame clones and lacks some. The sample carries about 160,000 clones, 7.8% recorded once. These TCRs are of unknown antigen specificity. Material: central memory CD4+ T cells from blood. These receptors were taken from a woman aged 35 to 49 with type 1 diabetes.

There are a few counts of this clone. The CDR3 here is CATVQGYGYTF. The CDR3 DNA reads TGTGCCACCGTACAGGGCTATGGCTACACCTTC. The chain joins TRBV7-2 to TRBJ1-2, with D possibly being TRBD1 (6 bases). The CDR3 length is 11 residues. The germline CDR1 and CDR2 sequences are SGHTA and FQGNSA. V gave up 10 bases and J gave up 4 bases, with 10 bases separating them. The complete variable domain, with remaining parts taken from reference TRBV7-2 and TRBJ1-2, reads GAGVSQSPSNKVTEKGKDVELRCDPISGHTALYWYRQSLGQGLEFLIYFQGNSAPDKSGLPSDRFSAERTGGSVSTLTIQRTQQEDSAVYLCATVQGYGYTFGSGTRLTVV.

Many counts were recorded for this clone. The chain has TRBV13 and TRBJ1-1, with a tentative D call TRBD1 (6 bases). The germline gives CDR1 PRHDT, CDR2 FYEKMQ (reference sequence). This CDR3 is 13 amino acids long. V lost 3 bases to trimming and J lost 4 bases, with 9 bases between them. As DNA, the CDR3 is TGTGCCAGCAGCTTGGAGACAGGCACTGAAGCTTTCTTT. It codes for CASSLETGTEAFF.

The chain uses TRBV30 and TRBJ2-1, with 7 bases matching TRBD2. Germline V gene sequence: CDR1 GTSNPN, CDR2 SVGIG (reference sequence). The CDR3 consists of 13 residues. The junction had 7 bases not matched to a gene; V was cut back by 7 bases and J by 4 bases. CDR3 region: CALSWGGYNEQFF. For the CDR3, the DNA is TGTGCCTTGTCTTGGGGGGGTTACAATGAGCAGTTCTTC.

This chain links TRBV5-1 with TRBJ2-1, with 7 bases aligning to TRBD1. Trimming at V came to 4 bases and at J to 4 bases, leaving 11 bases not matched to a gene. The germline gives CDR1 SGHRS, CDR2 YFSETQ. The CDR3 is 16 amino acids. The CDR3: CASSITGVGEYNEQFF. CDR3 DNA sequence: TGCGCCAGCAGCATCACAGGGGTGGGGGAATACAATGAGCAGTTCTTC. The full variable domain, completed using reference TRBV5-1 and TRBJ2-1, is KAGVTQTPRYLIKTRGQQVTLSCSPISGHRSVSWYQQTPGQGLQFLFEYFSETQRNKGNFPGRFSGRQFSNSRSEMNVSTLELGDSALYLCASSITGVGEYNEQFFGPGTRLTVL.